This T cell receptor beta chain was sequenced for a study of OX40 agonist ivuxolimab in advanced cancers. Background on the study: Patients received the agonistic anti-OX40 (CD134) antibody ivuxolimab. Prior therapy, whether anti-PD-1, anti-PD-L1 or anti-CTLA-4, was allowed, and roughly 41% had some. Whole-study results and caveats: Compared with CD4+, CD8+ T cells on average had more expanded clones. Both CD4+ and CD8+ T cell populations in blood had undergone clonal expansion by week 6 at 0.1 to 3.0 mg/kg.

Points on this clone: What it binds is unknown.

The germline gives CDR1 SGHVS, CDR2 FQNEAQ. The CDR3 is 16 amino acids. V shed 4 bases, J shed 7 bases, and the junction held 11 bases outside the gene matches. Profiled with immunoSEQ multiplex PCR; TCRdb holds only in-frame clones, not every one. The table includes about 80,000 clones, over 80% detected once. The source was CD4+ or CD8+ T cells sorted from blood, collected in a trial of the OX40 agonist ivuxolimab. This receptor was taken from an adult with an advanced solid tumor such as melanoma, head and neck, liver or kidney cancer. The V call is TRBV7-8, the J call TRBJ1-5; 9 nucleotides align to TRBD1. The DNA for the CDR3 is TGTGCCAGCAGCTCCAAAGACAGGGGGGAAGGCCAGCCCCAGCATTTT. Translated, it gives CASSSKDRGEGQPQHF.